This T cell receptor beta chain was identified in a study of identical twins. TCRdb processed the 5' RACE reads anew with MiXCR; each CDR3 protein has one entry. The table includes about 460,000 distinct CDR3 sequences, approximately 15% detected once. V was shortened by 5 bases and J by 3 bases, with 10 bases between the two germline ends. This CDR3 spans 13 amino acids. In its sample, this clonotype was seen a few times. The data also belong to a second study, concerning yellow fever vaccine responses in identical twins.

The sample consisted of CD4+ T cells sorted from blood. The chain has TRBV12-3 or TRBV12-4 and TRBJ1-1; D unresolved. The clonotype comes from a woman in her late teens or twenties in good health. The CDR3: CASSITRDTEAFF. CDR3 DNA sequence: TGTGCCAGCAGTATAACGAGGGACACTGAAGCTTTCTTT.